This entry lists 9 T cell receptor beta chains sequenced from one sample in a study of blood T cell repertoires in COVID-19. The repertoire was sequenced with immunoSEQ multiplex PCR; TCRdb's copy has only in-frame clones and lacks some. The table records around 230,000 clones, 65% to 90% of them present only once. The material sequenced was peripheral blood. Receptor source: a man aged 45-60 years with COVID-19, enrolled during active disease.

The rearrangement joins TRBV6-2 or TRBV6-3 to TRBJ2-3, with TRBD2 matching 9 bases. From germline, CDR1 is MNHEY and CDR2 SVGEGT. This CDR3 is built from 14 residues. Germline trimming cut 2 bases from V and 6 bases from J; bases unmatched to any gene: 3. The CDR3 loop is CASSYGGGADTQYF. The DNA for the CDR3 is TGTGCCAGCAGTTACGGCGGGGGGGCCGATACGCAGTATTTT.

This clone was found a few times. Written as DNA, the CDR3 is TGTGCCAGCAGTCCTCGGACAGCGAACACTGAAGCTTTCTTT. Protein: CASSPRTANTEAFF. This sequence joins TRBV2 and TRBJ1-1, with a tentative D call TRBD1 (6 bases). Germline V lookup: CDR1 SNHLY, CDR2 FYNNEI. There are 14 residues in the CDR3. With 5 bases removed from V and 1 base from J, the gap between germline ends came to 11 bases.

The CDR3 region is CASSTCRETGEANSPLHF. CDR3 bases: TGTGCCAGCAGCACCTGTAGGGAGACAGGAGAGGCAAATTCACCCCTCCACTTT. The chain has TRBV21-1 and TRBJ1-6; the DNA was not used to check the table's D call, TRBD1. TRBV21-1 is a pseudogene. The CDR3 totals 18 residues.

The chain uses TRBV5-4 and TRBJ2-7; D remains ambiguous. Germline V gene sequence: CDR1 SGHNT, CDR2 YYREEE (reference sequence). V was trimmed by 1 base and J by 1 base, leaving 6 bases between them. The CDR3 extends over 13 amino acids. CDR3 loop: CASSLRSSYEQYF. In nucleotides, the CDR3 is TGTGCCAGCAGCTTGCGGTCATCCTACGAGCAGTACTTC.

The V gene is TRBV4-1, the J gene TRBJ2-1; perhaps TRBD1 as D (5 bases). From germline, CDR1 is MGHRA and CDR2 YSYEKL. The V end lost 0 bases, the J end lost 7 bases, and 13 bases lay between the germline ends. This CDR3 has 15 amino acids. CDR3 amino acids: CASSQEVRVKNEQFF. CDR3 nucleotides: TGCGCCAGCAGCCAAGAGGTCAGGGTAAAGAATGAGCAGTTCTTC.

The chain employs TRBV6-1 and TRBJ2-7; D may be TRBD2 (7 bases). The CDR3 covers 15 residues. The V gene lost 3 bases and the J gene lost 0 bases, with 12 bases spanning the gap. Germline loops: CDR1 MNHNS, CDR2 SASEGT. The CDR3 DNA reads as TGTGCCAGCAGTGATTGGGGGGGGCTCTCCTACGAGCAGTACTTC. Translation gives CASSDWGGLSYEQYF.

The chain joins TRBV3-1 (or the pseudogene TRBV3-2) to TRBJ1-4; the D gene is possibly TRBD1 (5 bases). Germline CDR1 LGHDT, CDR2 YNNKEL (reference sequence). The CDR3 is 15 residues long. Trimming cost V 4 bases and J 7 bases, with 16 bases left between them. CDR3 bases: TGTGCCAGCAGCCGCCAGGGAACGCGGGGTGAAAAACTGTTTTTT. Translation: CASSRQGTRGEKLFF.

J is TRBJ1-1 and V is TRBV6-6; 7 bases align to TRBD1. V lost 5 bases and J lost 10; bases outside the gene matches: 19. This CDR3 is 16 amino acids long. Germline V lookup: CDR1 MNHNY, CDR2 SVGAGI (reference sequence). The CDR3 bases are TGTGCCAGCAGTCCTTTGGACAGGACTCAAGAGGATCGAGCTTTCTTT. Its translation is CASSPLDRTQEDRAFF.

The chain employs TRBV6-6 and TRBJ2-7; no clear D. V dropped 7 bases and J dropped 6 bases, with 19 bases sitting between them. The germline gives CDR1 MNHNY, CDR2 SVGAGI (reference sequence). CDR3 length: 14 residues. The CDR3 region has the DNA TGTGCCAGCACCCCCCGTAGTCTCAAAGCCGAGCAGTACTTC. Translation: CASTPRSLKAEQYF.